This T cell receptor (beta chain) originates from a study of shared clonotypes between healthy human individuals. Study-level background: The cohort comprised a couple of women and a few men. Their ages spanned 18 to 49 years. The study, taken as a whole, reports: Naive subsets, compared against memory subsets, generally had larger estimated richness values. Clonotypes which were not shared had lower generation probabilities than clonotypes that all four donors shared.

Remarks on this clone: Its antigen is unidentified.

Template for every sorted-subset replicate PCR totaled roughly 210 ng DNA, approximately 30,000 T cell genomes. Profiling relied on immunoSEQ multiplex PCR, and the TCRdb table lists in-frame clones only, not all of them. The sample shows 550,000 to 800,000 clones, under 80% of them seen only once. The germline CDR1 and CDR2 sequences are MNHEY and SVGAGI. V lost 4 bases, J lost 2 bases, and 11 bases lay in between. The length of the CDR3 is 14 residues. The sample taken for sequencing was memory CD4+ T cells sorted from blood. Subset given: CD45RA-negative fraction. The chain couples TRBV6-5 to TRBJ1-1, with D hard to call. The TCR was taken from a woman aged 25 to 45 in good health. CDR3 sequence reads: CASSSPRDNTEAFF. CDR3 DNA: TGTGCCAGCAGTTCCCCCCGAGACAACACTGAAGCTTTCTTT.